This TCR beta chain was obtained from a study of blood T cells in healthy people across ages. General study results and limits: In long-lived donors, naive CD4+ cell counts and diversity exceeded those of aged donors. Diversity estimated from one million T cells was considered an underestimate.

V was clipped by 2 bases and J by 5 bases, with 7 bases between them. CDR1 is SEHNR and CDR2 is FQNEAQ in the germline V gene (reference sequence). The CDR3 covers 12 residues. A sample-barcoded 5' primer and a J-beta primer mix were used in a second PCR of about 6 to 11 cycles. Every single cDNA molecule received a tag from a template-switch adaptor with 12 random nucleotides. TCRdb re-analysed the 5' RACE reads in MiXCR, keeping a single row per CDR3 protein. This table has approximately 1,700,000 distinct CDR3 sequences, 35% to 50% appearing once. Details on this clonotype: The target antigen is unknown.

Source material: blood. The rearrangement uses TRBV7-9 and TRBJ2-7; D gene uncertain. This clonotype was sampled from a human donor in good health. DNA for the CDR3: TGTGCCAGCAGCTTATGGATCCACGAGCAGTACTTC. Translation gives CASSLWIHEQYF.